The 25 T cell receptor beta chains below all came from one sample that was sequenced in a study of metastatic and nonmetastatic thyroid tumors. With MiXCR, TCRdb called clones anew from the PCR reads. Of around 3,100 clones listed, about 32% are singletons. Thyroid surgery was performed in patients who had received no treatment beforehand. Sequenced sample: adjacent normal tissue. These receptors came from a male donor with papillary thyroid cancer or a benign thyroid nodule (not recorded which). Some clones in this sample may be carry-over from other donors' samples.

The chain joins TRBV18 to TRBJ2-2, with D possibly called TRBD1 or TRBD2 (5 bases each). The V gene's germline CDR1 is KGHSH and CDR2 LQKENI. The ends were cut back, 3 bases at V and 4 bases at J, with 15 bases in the middle. This CDR3 is built from 16 residues. The CDR3 protein is CASSPGAPGPTGELFF. The DNA for the CDR3 is TGTGCCAGCTCACCCGGGGCACCTGGGCCCACCGGGGAGCTGTTTTTT.

This clone turned up a few times. This chain uses TRBV6-4 with TRBJ2-1, with 8 bases lining up with TRBD2. V shed 3 bases, J shed 4 bases, and the junction held 5 bases outside the gene matches. CDR3 length: 15 amino acids. The germline V gene encodes CDR1 MRHNA and CDR2 SNTAGT. CDR3 nucleotide sequence: TGTGCCAGCAGTGAAGGTAGCGGGGAATACAATGAGCAGTTCTTC. Translated, it gives CASSEGSGEYNEQFF.

This clone was seen once. The chain couples TRBV5-5 to TRBJ2-7; TRBD1 aligns across 9 bases. This CDR3 has 15 amino acids. The germline CDR1 and CDR2 sequences are SGHKS and YYEKEE (reference sequence). V trimming: 1 base; J trimming: 6 bases; junction bases outside the gene matches: 8. CDR3 amino acids: CASSLSDRGTVEQYF. Here the CDR3 DNA reads TGTGCCAGCAGCTTGTCTGACAGGGGGACGGTCGAGCAGTACTTC.

This clone is judged hyperexpanded. V gene TRBV27 combines with J gene TRBJ1-5; D is ambiguous. Per the germline V gene, CDR1 is MNHEY and CDR2 is SMNVEV (reference sequence). V dropped 4 bases and J dropped 8 bases, with 12 bases sitting between them. The CDR3 has 13 amino acids. The CDR3 reads CASSSMGSEPQHF. CDR3 bases: TGTGCCAGCAGTTCCATGGGGTCGGAGCCCCAGCATTTT.

This chain uses TRBV20-1 with TRBJ1-6, with D possibly matching TRBD1 (6 bases). Trimming shortened V by 3 bases and J by 10 bases, and 16 bases separated the two germline ends. CDR3 length: 14 residues. Germline lookup yields CDR1 DFQATT and CDR2 SNEGSKA (reference sequence). CDR3 loop: CSARGTGWGSPLHF. CDR3 coding DNA: TGCAGTGCTAGGGGAACAGGGTGGGGATCACCCCTCCACTTT.

Sample share makes this clone medium-sized. The chain has TRBV29-1 and TRBJ2-1; 8 positions match TRBD2. This CDR3 has 12 amino acids. V lost 5 bases to trimming and J lost 10 bases; unmatched junction nucleotides: 7. Germline-derived CDR1 and CDR2 are SQVTM and ANQGSEA. The CDR3 nucleotides read TGCAGCGTTTCTGGCGGGAGGCGAGAGCAGTTCTTC. It is translated as CSVSGGRREQFF.

The rearrangement links TRBV20-1 to TRBJ2-3, with D possibly matching TRBD2 (6 bases). Between the trimmed V and J ends, which lost 0 bases and 1 base, there was a span of 11 bases. The CDR3 covers 15 residues. Germline loops: CDR1 DFQATT, CDR2 SNEGSKA (reference sequence). CDR3 sequence: CSARDFSGGTDTQYF. Here the CDR3 DNA reads TGCAGTGCTAGAGATTTTAGCGGCGGCACAGATACGCAGTATTTT.

CDR3 region: CASSRTGTEYEQYF. Written as DNA, the CDR3 is TGTGCCAGCAGCAGAACCGGGACAGAGTACGAGCAGTACTTC. The chain links TRBV7-9 to TRBJ2-7, with 7 bases identical to TRBD1. The CDR3 loop spans 14 amino acids. Per germline, CDR1 SEHNR and CDR2 FQNEAQ (reference sequence). V shed 5 bases and J 4 bases; nucleotides not matched to a gene: 8.

This clone was found many times. This CDR3 is also generated by other DNA sequences in the sample. V is TRBV30 and J is TRBJ2-7; D is uncertain. Germline V gene data show CDR1 as GTSNPN and CDR2 as SVGIG (reference sequence). The CDR3 totals 15 residues. The germline V and J ends were trimmed by 3 bases and 2 bases, with 17 bases remaining between them. The CDR3 coding sequence is TGTGCCTGGAGGCTTGCCAACGGGCCCGCCTACGAGCAGTACTTC. Protein product: CAWRLANGPAYEQYF.

J is TRBJ1-3 and V is TRBV19; D unclear. Germline V gives CDR1 LNHDA, CDR2 SQIVND (reference sequence). The germline V and J ends were trimmed by 4 bases and 4 bases, with 8 bases remaining between them. This CDR3 has 13 residues. In DNA, the CDR3 is TGTGCCAGTAGTACCGTCCTAGGAAACACCATATATTTT. It specifies CASSTVLGNTIYF. The full variable domain, completed using reference TRBV19 and TRBJ1-3, is DGGITQSPKYLFRKEGQNVTLSCEQNLNHDAMYWYRQDPGQGLRLIYYSQIVNDFQKGDIAEGYSVSREKKESFPLTVTSAQKNPTAFYLCASSTVLGNTIYFGEGSWLTVV.

V and J are TRBV6-6 and TRBJ1-2; the match to TRBD1 covers 10 bases. The trim removed 1 base at V and 0 bases at J, leaving 2 bases unmatched. This CDR3 has 16 amino acids. The V gene's germline CDR1 is MNHNY and CDR2 SVGAGI (reference sequence). The chain's CDR3 is CASSYLGQGANYGYTF. Here the CDR3 DNA reads TGTGCCAGCAGTTACTTAGGACAGGGGGCTAACTATGGCTACACCTTC.

The chain uses TRBV7-8 and TRBJ2-1; the match to TRBD2 covers 9 bases. The CDR3 spans 14 residues. Germline CDR1 and CDR2: SGHVS and FQNEAQ. Trimming took 7 bases from V and 7 from J; bases not matched to a gene: 8. The CDR3, as DNA: TGTGCCAGCACAGCGGGAGGAGTGGGGAATGAGCAGTTCTTC. Translation gives CASTAGGVGNEQFF.

The chain joins TRBV4-2 to TRBJ2-5; TRBD1 is a possible D gene (5 bases). The CDR3 runs to 15 residues. V gave up 0 bases and J gave up 5 bases, with 13 bases separating them. CDR1 is LGHNA, CDR2 YNFKEQ, per germline. CDR3 in amino acids: CASSQDPGADETQYF. DNA for the CDR3: TGTGCCAGCAGCCAAGATCCTGGGGCGGATGAGACCCAGTACTTC.

By frequency in the sample, this clone is large. The chain employs TRBV9 and TRBJ2-1, with 10 nucleotides matching TRBD2. The CDR3 covers 14 residues. Looked up from germline, CDR1 is SGDLS and CDR2 is YYNGEE. With 0 bases clipped from V and 9 bases from J, the junction kept 3 bases outside the gene matches. CDR3 region: CASSVASGRGEQFF. The CDR3 DNA reads TGTGCCAGCAGCGTAGCCAGCGGGAGGGGTGAGCAGTTCTTC.

This chain links TRBV6-1 with TRBJ1-5, with a weak D call TRBD1 (5 bases). CDR3 length: 14 amino acids. CDR1 MNHNS and CDR2 SASEGT come from the germline V gene. Between the trimmed V and J ends, which lost 4 bases and 3 bases, there was a span of 10 bases. The CDR3 sequence is CASSGGAFNQPQHF. The CDR3 DNA reads TGTGCCAGCAGTGGAGGGGCTTTCAATCAGCCCCAGCATTTT.

This clone was observed a few times. V usage is TRBV7-9 and J usage is TRBJ1-1; D is unclear. The CDR3 is 11 amino acids. The V end lost 4 bases, the J end lost 8 bases, and 8 bases lay between the germline ends. Germline-derived CDR1 and CDR2 are SEHNR and FQNEAQ (reference sequence). Here the CDR3 reads CASSSSLEAFF. The CDR3 DNA reads TGTGCCAGCAGCTCCTCCTTAGAAGCTTTCTTT.

This chain joins TRBV7-2 and TRBJ1-3; D unclear. The CDR3 consists of 15 residues. V lost 1 base and J 0 bases, leaving 7 bases between the germline ends. Germline V CDR1 and CDR2: SGHTA, FQGNSA. CDR3 nucleotide sequence: TGTGCCAGCAGCTTAGTGTCCGGCTCTGGAAACACCATATATTTT. As protein: CASSLVSGSGNTIYF. Supplemented by reference TRBV7-2 and TRBJ1-3, the full variable domain reads GAGVSQSPSNKVTEKGKDVELRCDPISGHTALYWYRQSLGQGLEFLIYFQGNSAPDKSGLPSDRFSAERTGGSVSTLTIQRTQQEDSAVYLCASSLVSGSGNTIYFGEGSWLTVV.

The V and J genes are TRBV11-1 and TRBJ2-7, with 7 nucleotides matching TRBD1. The CDR3 spans 16 residues. CDR1 and CDR2 from the germline V gene are SGHAT and FQDESV (reference sequence). After removal of 5 bases from V and 6 bases from J, the junction contained 16 bases not matched to a gene. CDR3 loop: CASSPDRVGLGSEQYF. The CDR3 region has the DNA TGTGCCAGCAGCCCAGACAGGGTAGGGTTAGGGAGCGAGCAGTACTTC.

This clone is large (0.1 to 1%). The rearrangement joins TRBV11-3 to TRBJ2-7; 10 bases agree with TRBD1. The CDR3 is made up of 13 amino acids. The V and J ends lost 3 bases and 5 bases, in that order; junction bases with no gene match: 1. Germline V gene sequence: CDR1 SGHNT, CDR2 YENEEA. The CDR3 DNA reads as TGTGCCAGCAGCTTCGGACAGGGGGACGAGCAGTACTTC. It is translated as CASSFGQGDEQYF.

The CDR3 region is CASSLEGQRGGYGYTF. CDR3 nucleotide sequence: TGCGCCAGCAGCTTGGAGGGGCAGAGAGGTGGTTATGGCTACACCTTC. The chain couples TRBV5-1 to TRBJ1-2; D possibly corresponds to TRBD1 (5 bases). CDR1 and CDR2 from the germline V gene are SGHRS and YFSETQ. This CDR3 has 16 amino acids. Trimming cost V 0 bases and J 5 bases, with 17 bases left between them.

By share, this clone ranks as medium-sized. J is TRBJ1-4 and V is TRBV18; no clear D gene. Deletions cut 4 bases from V and 4 bases from J, with 4 bases between. CDR1 KGHSH and CDR2 LQKENI come from the germline V gene. The CDR3 loop spans 12 amino acids. The CDR3 region has the DNA TGTGCCAGCTCACGGGATAATGAAAAACTGTTTTTT. Amino acids: CASSRDNEKLFF.

This clone has a handful of counts. This chain connects TRBV27 to TRBJ1-1; TRBD1 might be the D (5 bases). Germline V lookup: CDR1 MNHEY, CDR2 SMNVEV (reference sequence). V gave up 3 bases and J gave up 11 bases, with 16 bases separating them. The CDR3 consists of 13 residues. The CDR3 is CASSFGYRGAAFF. CDR3 DNA: TGTGCCAGCAGTTTCGGATATCGGGGCGCGGCTTTCTTT.

The V gene is TRBV27, the J gene TRBJ1-4, with 7 bases fitting TRBD1. Germline V gene data show CDR1 as MNHEY and CDR2 as SMNVEV (reference sequence). The CDR3 sequence is 14 residues long. V trimming: 4 bases; J trimming: 8 bases; junction bases outside the gene matches: 7. This chain's CDR3 is CASSSGRGVEKLFF. CDR3 bases: TGTGCCAGCAGTTCAGGCAGGGGGGTGGAAAAACTGTTTTTT.

The chain joins TRBV6-1 to TRBJ1-2, with 9 bases that match TRBD1. This CDR3 comprises 15 residues. CDR1 is MNHNS and CDR2 is SASEGT in the germline V gene. With 7 bases clipped from V and 6 bases from J, the junction kept 12 bases outside the gene matches. CDR3 bases: TGTGCCAGCACCTCGACAGGGGGAAAGGACCATGGCTACACCTTC. Protein: CASTSTGGKDHGYTF.

This clone was observed a few times. This sequence joins TRBV19 and TRBJ1-5; D call uncertain. The germline V and J ends were trimmed by 3 bases and 3 bases, with 9 bases remaining between them. CDR1 is LNHDA and CDR2 is SQIVND in the germline V gene (reference sequence). The CDR3 runs to 14 residues. The DNA for the CDR3 is TGTGCCAGTAGTATCCCACCACCCAATCAGCCCCAGCATTTT. It translates to CASSIPPPNQPQHF.